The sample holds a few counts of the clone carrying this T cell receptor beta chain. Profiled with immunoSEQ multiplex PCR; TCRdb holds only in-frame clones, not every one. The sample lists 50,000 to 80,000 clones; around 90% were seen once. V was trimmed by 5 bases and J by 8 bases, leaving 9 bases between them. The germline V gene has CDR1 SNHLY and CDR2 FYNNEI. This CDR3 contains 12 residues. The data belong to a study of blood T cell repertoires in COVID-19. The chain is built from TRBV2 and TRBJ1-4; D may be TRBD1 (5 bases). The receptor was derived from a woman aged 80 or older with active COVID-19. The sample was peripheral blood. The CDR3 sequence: CASSQGGEKLFF. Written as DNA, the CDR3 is TGTGCCAGCAGTCAGGGTGGAGAAAAACTGTTTTTT.